The rows below give T cell receptor beta chains drawn from one sample of a study of identical twins. TCRdb re-called the 5' RACE reads with MiXCR, one entry per CDR3 protein. The sample records fewer than 550,000 distinct CDR3 sequences, 14% being singletons. These data also featured in a second study, about yellow fever vaccine responses in identical twins.

The sequencing input was CD4+ T cells sorted from blood. All receptors derive from a woman between 18 and 29 years old in good health. CDR3s include the opening cysteine and the closing phenylalanine or tryptophan. The D gene is left open where the match is weak. The size field is filled for only some rows; it gives once, few, many or a size class.

v_call,d_call,clone_size,j_call,cdr3_length,cdr3_aa,cdr3_nt
TRBV20-1,TRBD2,-,TRBJ2-3,16,CSARDVEREPRDTQYF,TGCAGTGCTAGAGATGTCGAGCGGGAGCCCCGGGATACGCAGTATTTT
TRBV23-1,-,-,TRBJ2-3,20,CAKILRICGLSNWRRDTQYF,TGCGCCAAAATACTGCGTATCTGTGGACTGTCGAATTGGCGCAGAGATACGCAGTATTTT
TRBV20-1,-,many,TRBJ2-2,14,CSARGLLNTGELFF,TGCAGTGCTAGAGGGCTTCTCAACACCGGGGAGCTGTTTTTT
TRBV20-1,TRBD2,few,TRBJ2-3,14,CSAIAGGRTYTQYF,TGCAGTGCTATAGCGGGGGGCCGCACATATACGCAGTATTTT
TRBV7-2,-,many,TRBJ2-5,12,CASSLVSETQYF,TGTGCCAGCAGCTTAGTCTCAGAGACCCAGTACTTC
TRBV3-1,-,-,TRBJ2-1,14,CASSQVRPGSEQFF,TGTGCCAGCAGCCAAGTCCGCCCGGGGAGTGAGCAGTTCTTC
TRBV29-1,-,many,TRBJ2-7,15,CSVEFGKGQSYEQYF,TGCAGCGTTGAATTCGGAAAGGGGCAATCCTACGAGCAGTACTTC
TRBV20-1,TRBD1,-,TRBJ2-7,14,CSANHRGTSGEQYF,TGCAGTGCTAACCACAGGGGGACCTCCGGGGAGCAGTACTTC
TRBV6-4,-,-,TRBJ2-1,13,CATRSPSYNEQFF,TGTGCCACCCGGTCCCCCTCCTACAATGAGCAGTTCTTC
TRBV20-1,-,-,TRBJ2-1,12,CSARRTVNEQFF,TGCAGTGCTAGGCGGACAGTCAATGAGCAGTTCTTC
TRBV5-6,TRBD1,-,TRBJ2-1,16,CASSFRVTGIGNEQFF,TGTGCCAGCAGCTTTAGAGTGACAGGGATTGGTAATGAGCAGTTCTTC
TRBV5-1,TRBD1,many,TRBJ2-7,14,CASSLTGGAYEQYF,TGCGCCAGCAGCCTTACAGGGGGCGCCTACGAGCAGTACTTC
TRBV5-6,TRBD1,many,TRBJ1-2,14,CASSPDRGGWGYTF,TGTGCCAGCAGCCCCGACAGAGGGGGCTGGGGCTACACCTTC
TRBV4-2,TRBD1,many,TRBJ2-2,15,CASSLRQGGTGELFF,TGTGCCAGCAGCCTTCGACAGGGTGGCACCGGGGAGCTGTTTTTT
TRBV11-2,-,-,TRBJ2-3,18,CASSFSGGSTRGTDTQYF,TGTGCCAGCAGCTTCTCCGGGGGCTCTACCAGGGGCACAGATACGCAGTATTTT
TRBV3-1,-,few,TRBJ2-1,15,CASSPDRSAYNEQFF,TGTGCCAGCAGCCCGGACAGATCGGCCTACAATGAGCAGTTCTTC
TRBV4-2,-,few,TRBJ2-4,18,CASSQNLGTPGGKNIQYF,TGTGCCAGCAGCCAAAACCTCGGGACACCGGGAGGCAAAAACATTCAGTACTTC
TRBV6-1,TRBD1,-,TRBJ2-1,16,CASRPQIPGQNNEQFF,TGTGCCAGCAGGCCTCAAATTCCGGGACAGAACAATGAGCAGTTCTTC
TRBV7-2,TRBD1,few,TRBJ1-1,16,CASSRQGSLTYAEAFF,TGTGCCAGCAGTCGACAGGGTAGTCTAACGTACGCTGAAGCTTTCTTT
TRBV7-9,TRBD1,few,TRBJ2-2,16,CASSFGQGDNTGELFF,TGTGCCAGCAGCTTTGGACAGGGGGATAACACCGGGGAGCTGTTTTTT
TRBV4-3,-,-,TRBJ2-3,16,CASSQVNGLSTDTQYF,TGCGCCAGCAGCCAAGTCAACGGGCTTAGCACAGATACGCAGTATTTT
TRBV6-2/TRBV6-3,-,-,TRBJ2-7,16,CASSYRRTGVSYEQYF,TGTGCCAGCAGTTACCGTAGGACTGGGGTCTCCTACGAGCAGTACTTC
TRBV24-1,TRBD2,-,TRBJ2-1,18,CATSDTGTSGGKNNEQFF,TGTGCCACCAGTGATACCGGGACTAGCGGGGGCAAGAACAATGAGCAGTTCTTC
TRBV5-1,-,few,TRBJ2-5,15,CASSLEQARKETQYF,TGCGCCAGCAGCTTGGAGCAGGCCAGGAAAGAGACCCAGTACTTC
TRBV6-2/TRBV6-3,TRBD2,few,TRBJ2-7,14,CASSYRDYSYEQYF,TGTGCCAGCAGTTACCGGGACTACTCCTACGAGCAGTACTTC
TRBV5-1,-,few,TRBJ2-7,15,CASSPGSGARHEQYF,TGCGCCAGCAGCCCGGGATCAGGGGCTAGGCACGAGCAGTACTTC
TRBV10-3,TRBD1,-,TRBJ1-5,16,CAISAGTGGFGQPQHF,TGTGCCATCAGTGCGGGGACAGGGGGCTTCGGTCAGCCCCAGCATTTT
TRBV7-2,-,-,TRBJ1-1,15,CASSPMEGGNTEAFF,TGTGCCAGCAGCCCGATGGAAGGGGGGAACACTGAAGCTTTCTTT
TRBV3-1,-,few,TRBJ2-7,13,CASSQYRSSEQYF,TGTGCCAGCAGCCAATACAGGTCCAGCGAGCAGTACTTC
TRBV4-3,-,-,TRBJ2-7,14,CASSQDLGLNEQYF,TGCGCCAGCAGCCAAGATCTAGGATTGAACGAGCAGTACTTC
TRBV7-6,TRBD2,many,TRBJ2-1,19,CASSPPNPLLAGPNNEQFF,TGTGCCAGCAGCCCCCCAAATCCCCTACTAGCGGGACCGAACAATGAGCAGTTCTTC
TRBV7-9,TRBD1,many,TRBJ2-1,11,CASSSDRAQFF,TGTGCCAGCAGCTCGGACAGGGCGCAGTTCTTC
TRBV18,TRBD2,few,TRBJ2-5,17,CASSPWTSGALQETQYF,TGTGCCAGCTCACCCTGGACTAGCGGGGCCCTTCAAGAGACCCAGTACTTC
TRBV9,TRBD1,many,TRBJ1-3,17,CASSAIGQGAPGNTIYF,TGTGCCAGCAGCGCGATAGGACAGGGGGCGCCTGGAAACACCATATATTTT
TRBV2,TRBD1,-,TRBJ2-1,14,CASSPLDRGQSKFF,TGTGCCAGCTCTCCCTTAGACAGGGGGCAATCCAAGTTCTTC
TRBV4-1,-,many,TRBJ2-7,16,CASSQDPQGFVYEQYF,TGCGCCAGCAGCCAAGATCCGCAGGGTTTTGTCTACGAGCAGTACTTC
TRBV30,-,-,TRBJ2-7,13,CAWSRELAAEQYF,TGTGCCTGGAGTCGCGAATTGGCGGCCGAGCAGTACTTC
TRBV5-1,TRBD1,-,TRBJ2-3,16,CASSLQMTGGTDTQYF,TGCGCCAGCAGCTTACAGATGACAGGGGGGACAGATACGCAGTATTTT
TRBV2,-,-,TRBJ2-1,15,CASSEQGGSYNEQFF,TGTGCCAGCAGTGAACAGGGGGGCTCCTACAATGAGCAGTTCTTC
TRBV18,-,-,TRBJ2-7,14,CASSLGAGTYEQYF,TGTGCCAGCTCACTCGGCGCGGGGACCTACGAGCAGTACTTC
TRBV7-9,-,few,TRBJ2-7,14,CASSPSQGSYEQYF,TGTGCCAGCAGCCCCTCCCAGGGATCCTACGAGCAGTACTTC
TRBV2,TRBD2,-,TRBJ2-3,15,CASRRTSGLKNTQYF,TGTGCCAGCAGAAGGACTAGCGGACTTAAGAATACGCAGTATTTT
TRBV5-1,TRBD2,few,TRBJ2-1,16,CASSLGQRGSYNEQFF,TGCGCCAGCAGCTTGGGACAGCGGGGCTCCTACAATGAGCAGTTCTTC
TRBV9,-,-,TRBJ2-2,14,CASSGPLRAGELFF,TGTGCCAGCAGCGGACCGCTACGGGCCGGGGAGCTGTTTTTT
TRBV12-3/TRBV12-4,-,many,TRBJ1-1,11,CAIRLNTEAFF,TGTGCCATCCGACTGAACACTGAAGCTTTCTTT
TRBV20-1,-,many,TRBJ1-1,11,CSANRGTEAFF,TGCAGCGCTAATAGGGGAACTGAAGCTTTCTTT
TRBV5-1,-,many,TRBJ1-2,12,CASSLYRGGYTF,TGCGCCAGCAGCTTGTATAGGGGAGGCTACACCTTC
TRBV6-1,-,-,TRBJ1-2,15,CASSEQSRWGYGYTF,TGTGCCAGCAGTGAACAGTCTCGATGGGGCTATGGCTACACCTTC
TRBV6-2/TRBV6-3,-,-,TRBJ1-4,13,CATARTAIEKLFF,TGTGCCACCGCCCGGACAGCAATAGAAAAACTGTTTTTT